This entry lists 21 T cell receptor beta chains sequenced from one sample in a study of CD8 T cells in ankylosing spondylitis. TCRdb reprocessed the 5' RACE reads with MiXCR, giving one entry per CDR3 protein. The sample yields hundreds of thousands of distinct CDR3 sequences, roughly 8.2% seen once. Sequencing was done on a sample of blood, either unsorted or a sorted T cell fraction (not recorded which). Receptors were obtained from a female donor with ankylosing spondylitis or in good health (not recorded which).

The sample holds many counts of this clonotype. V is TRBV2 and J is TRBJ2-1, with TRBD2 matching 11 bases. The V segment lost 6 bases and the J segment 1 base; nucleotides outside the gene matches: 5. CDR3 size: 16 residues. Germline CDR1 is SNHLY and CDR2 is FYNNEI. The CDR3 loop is CASRRTSGRSYNEQFF. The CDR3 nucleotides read TGTGCCAGCAGGCGGACTAGCGGGCGGTCCTACAATGAGCAGTTCTTC. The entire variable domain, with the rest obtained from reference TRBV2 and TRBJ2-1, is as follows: EPEVTQTPSHQVTQMGQEVILRCVPISNHLYFYWYRQILGQKVEFLVSFYNNEISEKSEIFDDQFSVERPDGSNFTLKIRSTKLEDSAMYFCASRRTSGRSYNEQFFGPGTRLTVL.

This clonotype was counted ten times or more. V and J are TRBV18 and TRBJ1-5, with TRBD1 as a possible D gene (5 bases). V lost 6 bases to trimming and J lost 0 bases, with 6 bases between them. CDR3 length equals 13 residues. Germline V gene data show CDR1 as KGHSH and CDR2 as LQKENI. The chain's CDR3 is CASSTDSNQPQHF. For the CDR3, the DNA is TGTGCCAGCTCGACAGATAGCAATCAGCCCCAGCATTTT.

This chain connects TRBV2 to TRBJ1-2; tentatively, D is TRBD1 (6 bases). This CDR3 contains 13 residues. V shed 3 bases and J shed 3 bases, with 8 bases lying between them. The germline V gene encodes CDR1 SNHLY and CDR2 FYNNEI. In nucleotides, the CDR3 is TGTGCCAGCAGTGATAACAGGGACTATGGCTACACCTTC. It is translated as CASSDNRDYGYTF.

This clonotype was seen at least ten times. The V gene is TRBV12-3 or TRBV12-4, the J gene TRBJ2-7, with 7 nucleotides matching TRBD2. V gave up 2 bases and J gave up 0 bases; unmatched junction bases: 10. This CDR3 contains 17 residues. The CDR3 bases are TGTGCCAGCAGTTTATCGGCGGGACTATCCTACTCCTACGAGCAGTACTTC. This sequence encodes CASSLSAGLSYSYEQYF.

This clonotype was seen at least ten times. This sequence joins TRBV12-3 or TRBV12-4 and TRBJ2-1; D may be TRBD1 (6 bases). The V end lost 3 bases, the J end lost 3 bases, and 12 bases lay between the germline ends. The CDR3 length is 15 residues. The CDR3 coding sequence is TGTGCCAGCAGTTTCCTTTGGACAGACTACAATGAGCAGTTCTTC. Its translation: CASSFLWTDYNEQFF.

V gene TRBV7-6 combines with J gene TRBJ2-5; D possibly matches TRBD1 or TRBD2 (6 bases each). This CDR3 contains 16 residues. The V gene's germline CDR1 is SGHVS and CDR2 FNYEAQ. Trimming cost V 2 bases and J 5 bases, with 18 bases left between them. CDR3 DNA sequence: TGTGCCAGCAGCTTAATCAGCCAAGGGGGGAGGGAGACCCAGTACTTC. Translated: CASSLISQGGRETQYF.

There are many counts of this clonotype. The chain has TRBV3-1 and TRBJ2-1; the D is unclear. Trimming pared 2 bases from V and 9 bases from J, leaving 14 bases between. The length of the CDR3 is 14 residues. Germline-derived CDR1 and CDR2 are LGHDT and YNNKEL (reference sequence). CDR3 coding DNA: TGTGCCAGCAGCCAAAATAGTCGGACCAGTGAGCAGTTCTTC. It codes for CASSQNSRTSEQFF.

The CDR3 DNA reads TGTGCCAGCACCATCCGGCAGGGGGTTTTCTTT. This sequence encodes CASTIRQGVFF. The rearrangement joins TRBV7-2 to TRBJ1-1; 7 bases fit TRBD1. Germline V gene data show CDR1 as SGHTA and CDR2 as FQGNSA. CDR3 size: 11 residues. The V and J ends lost 7 bases and 13 bases, in that order; junction bases with no gene match: 9.

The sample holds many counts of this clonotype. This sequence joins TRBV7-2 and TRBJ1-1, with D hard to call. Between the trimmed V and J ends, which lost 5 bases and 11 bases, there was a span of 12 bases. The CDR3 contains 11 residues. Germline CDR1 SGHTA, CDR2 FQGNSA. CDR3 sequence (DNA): TGTGCCAGCAGCCCCCGGTTTGGGGCTTTCTTT. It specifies CASSPRFGAFF.

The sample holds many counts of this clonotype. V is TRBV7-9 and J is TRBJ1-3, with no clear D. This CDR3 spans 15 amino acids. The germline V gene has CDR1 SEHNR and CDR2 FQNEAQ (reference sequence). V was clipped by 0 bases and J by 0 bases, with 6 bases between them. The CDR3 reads CASSLAWSSGNTIYF. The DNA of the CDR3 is TGTGCCAGCAGCTTAGCCTGGAGCTCTGGAAACACCATATATTTT.

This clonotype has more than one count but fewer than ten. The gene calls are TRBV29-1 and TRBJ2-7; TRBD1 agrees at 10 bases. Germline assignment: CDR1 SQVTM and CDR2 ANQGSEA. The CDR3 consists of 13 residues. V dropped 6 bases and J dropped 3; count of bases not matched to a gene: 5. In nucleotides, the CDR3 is TGCAGCGTCCGGGGGACAGGGGACTACGAGCAGTACTTC. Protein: CSVRGTGDYEQYF.

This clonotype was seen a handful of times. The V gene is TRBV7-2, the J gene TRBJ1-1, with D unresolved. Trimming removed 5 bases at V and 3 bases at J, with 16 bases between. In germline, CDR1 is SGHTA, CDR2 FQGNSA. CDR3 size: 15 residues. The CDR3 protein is CASSPVVGMDTEAFF. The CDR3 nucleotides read TGTGCCAGCAGCCCCGTGGTGGGGATGGACACTGAAGCTTTCTTT.

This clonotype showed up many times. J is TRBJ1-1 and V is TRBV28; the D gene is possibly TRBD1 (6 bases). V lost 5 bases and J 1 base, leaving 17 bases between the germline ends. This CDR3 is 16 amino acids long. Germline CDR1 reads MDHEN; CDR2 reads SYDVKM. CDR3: CASSRPGTRPNTEAFF. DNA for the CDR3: TGTGCCAGCAGTCGTCCCGGGACAAGACCGAACACTGAAGCTTTCTTT.

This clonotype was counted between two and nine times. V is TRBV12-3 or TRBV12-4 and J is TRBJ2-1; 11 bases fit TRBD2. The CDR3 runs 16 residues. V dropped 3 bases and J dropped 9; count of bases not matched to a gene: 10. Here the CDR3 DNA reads TGTGCCAGCAGTTTGGGATTAGCGGGAGGGGTGTCTGAGCAGTTCTTC. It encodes CASSLGLAGGVSEQFF.

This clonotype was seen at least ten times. The CDR3 protein is CASSLTALSYNEQFF. CDR3 in DNA: TGTGCCAGCAGTTTAACAGCGCTCTCCTACAATGAGCAGTTCTTC. The chain couples TRBV28 to TRBJ2-1; D is undetermined. V was shortened by 2 bases and J by 0 bases, with 8 bases between the two germline ends. The germline gives CDR1 MDHEN, CDR2 SYDVKM. The CDR3 has 15 amino acids. The full variable domain, completed using reference TRBV28 and TRBJ2-1, is DVKVTQSSRYLVKRTGEKVFLECVQDMDHENMFWYRQDPGLGLRLIYFSYDVKMKEKGDIPEGYSVSREKKERFSLILESASTNQTSMYLCASSLTALSYNEQFFGPGTRLTVL.

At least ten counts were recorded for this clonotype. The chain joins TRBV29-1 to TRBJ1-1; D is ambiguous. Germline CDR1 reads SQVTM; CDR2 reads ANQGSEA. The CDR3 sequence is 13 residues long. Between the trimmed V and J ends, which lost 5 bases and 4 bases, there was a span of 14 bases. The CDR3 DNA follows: TGCAGCGTTAAGCAGTTGGCAGGCACTGAAGCTTTCTTT. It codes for CSVKQLAGTEAFF.

The CDR3: CASSPRIAGVMDEQFF. The CDR3 DNA reads as TGTGCCAGCAGCCCCAGGATAGCGGGGGTAATGGATGAGCAGTTCTTC. The genes are TRBV7-3 and TRBJ2-1; 9 bases are shared with TRBD2. The junction had 13 bases not matched to a gene; V was cut back by 5 bases and J by 8 bases. Germline V gene sequence: CDR1 SGHTA, CDR2 FQGTGA. This CDR3 contains 16 residues. The whole variable domain, filled in from reference TRBV7-3 and TRBJ2-1, reads GAGVSQTPSNKVTEKGKYVELRCDPISGHTALYWYRQSLGQGPEFLIYFQGTGAADDSGLPNDRFFAVRPEGSVSTLKIQRTERGDSAVYLCASSPRIAGVMDEQFFGPGTRLTVL.

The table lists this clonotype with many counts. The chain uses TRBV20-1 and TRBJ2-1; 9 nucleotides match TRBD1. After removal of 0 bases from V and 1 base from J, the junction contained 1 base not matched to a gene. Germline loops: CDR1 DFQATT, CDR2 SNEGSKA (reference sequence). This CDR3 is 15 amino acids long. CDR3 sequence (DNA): TGCAGTGCTAGAGATGGGACAGGGTCCTACAATGAGCAGTTCTTC. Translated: CSARDGTGSYNEQFF.

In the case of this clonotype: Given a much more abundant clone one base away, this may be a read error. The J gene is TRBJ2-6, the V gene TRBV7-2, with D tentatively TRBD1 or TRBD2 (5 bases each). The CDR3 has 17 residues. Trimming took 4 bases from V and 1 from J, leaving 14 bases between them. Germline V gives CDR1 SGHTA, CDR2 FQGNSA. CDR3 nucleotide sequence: TGTGCCAGCAGCTCGGGACGGCCTAGATCTGGGGCCAACGTCCTGACTTTC. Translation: CASSSGRPRSGANVLTF.

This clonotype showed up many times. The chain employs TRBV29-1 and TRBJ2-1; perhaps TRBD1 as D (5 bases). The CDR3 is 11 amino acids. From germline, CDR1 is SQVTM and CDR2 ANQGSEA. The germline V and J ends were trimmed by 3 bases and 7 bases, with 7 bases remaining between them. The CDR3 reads CSVESGNEQFF. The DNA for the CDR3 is TGCAGCGTTGAGTCAGGGAATGAGCAGTTCTTC.

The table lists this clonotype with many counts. CDR3 sequence: CASSGGTALYGYTF. The CDR3 DNA reads as TGTGCCAGCAGTGGAGGGACAGCCCTCTATGGCTACACCTTC. The chain is built from TRBV6-1 and TRBJ1-2; 7 bases agree with TRBD1. Unmatched junction bases numbered 6, after V lost 4 bases and J lost 4 bases. This CDR3 has 14 residues. Germline values: CDR1 MNHNS, CDR2 SASEGT.